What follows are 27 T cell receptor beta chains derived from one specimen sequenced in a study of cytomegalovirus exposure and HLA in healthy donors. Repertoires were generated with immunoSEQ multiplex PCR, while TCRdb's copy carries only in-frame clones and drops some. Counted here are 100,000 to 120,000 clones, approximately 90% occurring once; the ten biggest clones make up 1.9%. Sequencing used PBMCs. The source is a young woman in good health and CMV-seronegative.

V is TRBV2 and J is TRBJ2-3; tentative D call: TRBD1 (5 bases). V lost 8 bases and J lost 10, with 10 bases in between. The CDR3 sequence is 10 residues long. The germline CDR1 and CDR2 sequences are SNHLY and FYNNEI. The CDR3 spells CASVEGAQYF. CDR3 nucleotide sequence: TGTGCCAGCGTCGAAGGGGCGCAGTATTTT.

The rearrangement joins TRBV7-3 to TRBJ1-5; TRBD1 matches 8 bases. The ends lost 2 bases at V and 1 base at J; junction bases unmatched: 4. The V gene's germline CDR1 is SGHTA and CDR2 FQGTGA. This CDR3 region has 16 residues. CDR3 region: CASSLPRDRSNQPQHF. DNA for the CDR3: TGTGCCAGCAGCTTACCGCGGGACAGGAGCAATCAGCCCCAGCATTTT.

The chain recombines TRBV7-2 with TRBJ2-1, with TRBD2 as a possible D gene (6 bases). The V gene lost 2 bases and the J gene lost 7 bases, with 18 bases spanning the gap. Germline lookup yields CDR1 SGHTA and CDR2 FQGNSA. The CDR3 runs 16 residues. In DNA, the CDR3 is TGTGCCAGCAGCTTACCGGGGGTGGAACCCGGGAATGAGCAGTTCTTC. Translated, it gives CASSLPGVEPGNEQFF.

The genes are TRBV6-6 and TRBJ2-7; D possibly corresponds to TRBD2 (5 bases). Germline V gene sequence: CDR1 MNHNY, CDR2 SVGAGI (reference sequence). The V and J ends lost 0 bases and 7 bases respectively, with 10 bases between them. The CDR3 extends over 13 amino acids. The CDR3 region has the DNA TGTGCCAGCAGTTACTCCCTAGCCAGGGAGCAGTACTTC. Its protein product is CASSYSLAREQYF.

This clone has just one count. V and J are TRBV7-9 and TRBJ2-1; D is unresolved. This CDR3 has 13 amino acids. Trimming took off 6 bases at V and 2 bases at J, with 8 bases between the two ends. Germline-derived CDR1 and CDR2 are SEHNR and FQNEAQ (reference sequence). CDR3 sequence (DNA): TGTGCCAGCAGACTCGGTACCTACAATGAGCAGTTCTTC. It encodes CASRLGTYNEQFF. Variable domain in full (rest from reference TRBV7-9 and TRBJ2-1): DTGVSQNPRHKITKRGQNVTFRCDPISEHNRLYWYRQTLGQGPEFLTYFQNEAQLEKSRLLSDRFSAERPKGSFSTLEIQRTEQGDSAMYLCASRLGTYNEQFFGPGTRLTVL.

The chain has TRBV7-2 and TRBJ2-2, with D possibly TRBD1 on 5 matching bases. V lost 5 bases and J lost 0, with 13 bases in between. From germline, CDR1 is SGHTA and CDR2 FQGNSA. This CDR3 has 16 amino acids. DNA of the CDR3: TGTGCCAGCAGCATGGACACCGAGGCGAACACCGGGGAGCTGTTTTTT. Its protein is CASSMDTEANTGELFF.

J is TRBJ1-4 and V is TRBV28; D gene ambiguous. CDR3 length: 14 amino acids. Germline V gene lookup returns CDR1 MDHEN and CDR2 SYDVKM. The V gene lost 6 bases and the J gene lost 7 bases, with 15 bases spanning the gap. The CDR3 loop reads CASSPGSIGEKLFF. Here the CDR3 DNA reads TGTGCCAGCAGCCCCGGGAGTATCGGTGAAAAACTGTTTTTT.

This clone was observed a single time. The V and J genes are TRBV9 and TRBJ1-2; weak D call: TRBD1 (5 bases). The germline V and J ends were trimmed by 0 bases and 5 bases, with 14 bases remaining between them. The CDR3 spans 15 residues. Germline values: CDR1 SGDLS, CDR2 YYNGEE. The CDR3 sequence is CASSVGGEGGYGYTF. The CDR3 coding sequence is TGTGCCAGCAGCGTAGGAGGGGAGGGCGGATATGGCTACACCTTC. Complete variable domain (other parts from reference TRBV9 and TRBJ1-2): DSGVTQTPKHLITATGQRVTLRCSPRSGDLSVYWYQQSLDQGLQFLIQYYNGEERAKGNILERFSAQQFPDLHSELNLSSLELGDSALYFCASSVGGEGGYGYTFGSGTRLTVV.

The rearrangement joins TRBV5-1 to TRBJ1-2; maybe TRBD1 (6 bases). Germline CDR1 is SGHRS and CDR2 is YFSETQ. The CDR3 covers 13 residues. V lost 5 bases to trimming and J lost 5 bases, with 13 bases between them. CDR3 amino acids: CASSQDRIYGYTF. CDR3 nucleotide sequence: TGCGCCAGCAGTCAGGACAGAATATATGGCTACACCTTC.

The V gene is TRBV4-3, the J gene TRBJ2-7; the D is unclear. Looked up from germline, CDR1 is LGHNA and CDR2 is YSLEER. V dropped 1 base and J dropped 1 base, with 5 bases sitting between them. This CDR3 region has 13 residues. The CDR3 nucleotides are TGCGCCAGCAGCCAAGGCAGATCCTACGAGCAGTACTTC. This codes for CASSQGRSYEQYF.

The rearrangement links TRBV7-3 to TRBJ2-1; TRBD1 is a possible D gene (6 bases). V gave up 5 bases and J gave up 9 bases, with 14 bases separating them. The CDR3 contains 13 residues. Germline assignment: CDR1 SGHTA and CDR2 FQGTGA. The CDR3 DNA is TGTGCCAGCAGCCCCAGGGGTCTTGGTGAGCAGTTCTTC. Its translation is CASSPRGLGEQFF.

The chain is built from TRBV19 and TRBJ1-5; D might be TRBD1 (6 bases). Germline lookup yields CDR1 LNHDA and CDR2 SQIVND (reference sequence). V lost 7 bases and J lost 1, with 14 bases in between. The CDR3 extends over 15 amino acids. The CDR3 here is CASTPYTGSNQPQHF. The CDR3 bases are TGTGCCAGTACCCCATATACAGGGAGCAATCAGCCCCAGCATTTT. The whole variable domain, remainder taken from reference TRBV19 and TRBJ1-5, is DGGITQSPKYLFRKEGQNVTLSCEQNLNHDAMYWYRQDPGQGLRLIYYSQIVNDFQKGDIAEGYSVSREKKESFPLTVTSAQKNPTAFYLCASTPYTGSNQPQHFGDGTRLSIL.

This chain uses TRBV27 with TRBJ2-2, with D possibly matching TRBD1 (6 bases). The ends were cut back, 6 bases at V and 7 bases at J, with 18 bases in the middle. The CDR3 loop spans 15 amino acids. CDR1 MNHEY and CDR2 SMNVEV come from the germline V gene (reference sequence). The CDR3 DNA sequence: TGTGCCAGCAGGCCTAAAAGACAGGAAATCGGGGAGCTGTTTTTT. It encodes CASRPKRQEIGELFF.

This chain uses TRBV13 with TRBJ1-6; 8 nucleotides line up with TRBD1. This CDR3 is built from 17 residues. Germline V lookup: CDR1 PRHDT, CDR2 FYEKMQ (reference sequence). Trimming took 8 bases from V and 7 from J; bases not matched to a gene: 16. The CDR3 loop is CASLSGPTGAGNSPLHF. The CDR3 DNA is TGTGCCAGCCTTTCGGGCCCGACAGGGGCGGGGAATTCACCCCTCCACTTT.

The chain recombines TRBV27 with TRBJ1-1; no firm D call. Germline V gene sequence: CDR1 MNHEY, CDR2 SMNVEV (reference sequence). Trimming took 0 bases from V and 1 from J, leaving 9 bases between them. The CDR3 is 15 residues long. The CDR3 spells CASSLSVAGNTEAFF. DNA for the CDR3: TGTGCCAGCAGTTTATCTGTCGCCGGGAACACTGAAGCTTTCTTT.

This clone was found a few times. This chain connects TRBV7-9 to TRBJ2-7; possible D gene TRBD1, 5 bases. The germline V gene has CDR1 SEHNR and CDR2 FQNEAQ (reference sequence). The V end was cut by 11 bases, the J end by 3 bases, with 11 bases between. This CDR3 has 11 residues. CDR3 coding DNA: TGTGCCGGCGCCAGGGACTACGAGCAGTACTTC. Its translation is CAGARDYEQYF. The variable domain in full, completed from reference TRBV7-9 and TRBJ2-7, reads DTGVSQNPRHKITKRGQNVTFRCDPISEHNRLYWYRQTLGQGPEFLTYFQNEAQLEKSRLLSDRFSAERPKGSFSTLEIQRTEQGDSAMYLCAGARDYEQYFGPGTRLTVT.

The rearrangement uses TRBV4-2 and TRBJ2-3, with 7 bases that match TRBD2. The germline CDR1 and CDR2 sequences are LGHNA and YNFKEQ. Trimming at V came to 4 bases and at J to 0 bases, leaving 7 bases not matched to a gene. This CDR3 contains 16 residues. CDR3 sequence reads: CASSPPGLGSTDTQYF. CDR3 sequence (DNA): TGTGCCAGCAGCCCCCCCGGACTAGGGAGCACAGATACGCAGTATTTT.

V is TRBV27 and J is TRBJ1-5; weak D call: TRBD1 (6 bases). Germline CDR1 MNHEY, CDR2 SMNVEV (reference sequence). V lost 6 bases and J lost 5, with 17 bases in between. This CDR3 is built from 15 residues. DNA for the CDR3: TGTGCCAGCAGGAGAAGAGGGGGGGTTGATCAGCCCCAGCATTTT. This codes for CASRRRGGVDQPQHF.

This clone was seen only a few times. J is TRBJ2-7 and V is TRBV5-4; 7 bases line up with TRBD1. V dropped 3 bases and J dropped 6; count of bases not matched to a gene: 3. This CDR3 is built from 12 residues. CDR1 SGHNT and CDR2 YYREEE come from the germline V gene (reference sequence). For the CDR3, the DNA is TGTGCCAGCAGCTCAGGGGGAATCGAGCAGTACTTC. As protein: CASSSGGIEQYF.

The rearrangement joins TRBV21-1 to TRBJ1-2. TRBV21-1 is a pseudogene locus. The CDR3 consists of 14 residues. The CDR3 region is CASSLLGGVNGYTF. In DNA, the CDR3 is TGTGCCAGCAGCCTGCTTGGAGGGGTCAACGGCTACACCTTC.

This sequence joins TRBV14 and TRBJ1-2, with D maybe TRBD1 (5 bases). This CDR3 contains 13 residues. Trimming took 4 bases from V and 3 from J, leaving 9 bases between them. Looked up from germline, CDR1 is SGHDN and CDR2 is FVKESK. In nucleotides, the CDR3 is TGTGCCAGCAGCCGAACAGGCTACTATGGCTACACCTTC. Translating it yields CASSRTGYYGYTF. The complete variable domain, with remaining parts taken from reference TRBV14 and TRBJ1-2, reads EAGVTQFPSHSVIEKGQTVTLRCDPISGHDNLYWYRRVMGKEIKFLLHFVKESKQDESGMPNNRFLAERTGGTYSTLKVQPAELEDSGVYFCASSRTGYYGYTFGSGTRLTVV.

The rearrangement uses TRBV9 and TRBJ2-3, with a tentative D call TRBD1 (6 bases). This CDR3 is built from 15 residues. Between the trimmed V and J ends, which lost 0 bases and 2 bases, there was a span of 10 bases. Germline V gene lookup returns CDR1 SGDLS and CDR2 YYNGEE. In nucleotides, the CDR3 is TGTGCCAGCAGCGTAGTAGACAGGACCACAGATACGCAGTATTTT. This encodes CASSVVDRTTDTQYF.

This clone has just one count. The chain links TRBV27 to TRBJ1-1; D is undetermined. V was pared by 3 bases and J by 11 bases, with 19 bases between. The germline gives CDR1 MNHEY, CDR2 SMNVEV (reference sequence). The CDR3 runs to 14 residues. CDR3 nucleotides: TGTGCCAGCAGTTTTGGGGTGGGGATTGAGGGCGCTTTCTTT. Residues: CASSFGVGIEGAFF.

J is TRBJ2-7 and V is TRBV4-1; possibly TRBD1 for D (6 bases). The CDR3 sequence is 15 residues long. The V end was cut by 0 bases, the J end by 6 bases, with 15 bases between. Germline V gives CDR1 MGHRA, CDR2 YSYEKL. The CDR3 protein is CASSQDLTGFGEQYF. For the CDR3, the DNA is TGCGCCAGCAGCCAAGATTTAACAGGGTTCGGCGAGCAGTACTTC.

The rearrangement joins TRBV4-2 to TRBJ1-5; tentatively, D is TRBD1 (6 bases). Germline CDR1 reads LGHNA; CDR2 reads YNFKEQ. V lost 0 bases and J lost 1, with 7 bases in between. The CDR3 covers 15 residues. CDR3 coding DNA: TGTGCCAGCAGCCAAGAGAGGGGGAGCAATCAGCCCCAGCATTTT. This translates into CASSQERGSNQPQHF.

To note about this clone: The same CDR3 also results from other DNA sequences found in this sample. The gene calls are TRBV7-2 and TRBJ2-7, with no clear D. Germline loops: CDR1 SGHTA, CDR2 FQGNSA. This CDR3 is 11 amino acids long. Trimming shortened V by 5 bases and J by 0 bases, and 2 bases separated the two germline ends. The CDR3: CASSRSYEQYF. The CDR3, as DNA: TGTGCCAGCAGCCGCTCCTACGAGCAGTACTTC.

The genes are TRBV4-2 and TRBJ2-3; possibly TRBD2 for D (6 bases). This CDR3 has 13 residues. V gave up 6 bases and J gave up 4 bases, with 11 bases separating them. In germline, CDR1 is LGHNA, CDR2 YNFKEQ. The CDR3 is CASRWASADTQYF. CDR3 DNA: TGTGCCAGCAGGTGGGCTAGCGCAGATACGCAGTATTTT.